This is a list of T cell receptor beta chains from one sample in a study of blood T cell repertoires in COVID-19. Sequencing was performed with immunoSEQ multiplex PCR; in TCRdb, only in-frame clones are kept and a portion is missing. Of some 200,000 clones detected, almost 85% appear once; the ten largest clones hold about 6.9%. Sequencing was done on a sample of peripheral blood. These receptors all come from a human donor with acute or convalescent COVID-19. The donor label of this sample is uncertain. CDR3s leave out the opening cysteine and the closing phenylalanine or tryptophan.

TRBJ2-5 TRBV19 ASSPRLAGLETQY
TRBJ2-7 TRBV19 ASSKQGTSGSYEQY
TRBJ2-3 TRBV6-5 ASSYSGLAGGDTQY
TRBJ2-2 TRBV14 ASSGVAGNTGELF
TRBJ1-1 TRBV2 ASNPVGHGGTEAF
TRBJ1-3 TRBV5-1 ASSLASQAAGNTIY
TRBJ1-5 TRBV5-1 ASSLEGFQSNQPQH
TRBJ2-7 TRBV18 ASSPGQAGVNEQY
TRBJ1-5 TRBV2 ASSMDGMSNQPQH
TRBJ1-4 TRBV27 ASSRGQARGEKLF
TRBJ2-1 TRBV11-2 ASSSRGREGSYNEQF
TRBJ1-4 TRBV2 ASSAQGATNEKLF
TRBJ1-5 TRBV19 ASSRGSYSNQPQH
TRBJ1-1 TRBV7-9 ASDLRVNTEAF
TRBJ1-6 TRBV7-2 ASSEDRRISSPLH
TRBJ2-1 TRBV7-3 ASSPGTSGRMNEQF
TRBJ1-5 TRBV7-9 ASSLTGQGNQPQH
TRBJ2-7 TRBV28 ASGAARVRYYEQY
TRBJ2-7 TRBV19 ASSMWVRGQASYEQY
TRBJ2-5 TRBV5-4 ASSFAGGETQY
TRBJ1-1 TRBV10-3 AISGRGLNTEAF
TRBJ2-6 TRBV19 ASSIEGGQGFVGSGANVLT
TRBJ2-2 TRBV11-2 ASMRSPGELF
TRBJ1-4 TRBV15 ATSRPRTGANEKLF
TRBJ2-1 TRBV4-2 ASSQLAGGEQF
TRBJ2-7 TRBV6-5 ASSLATSYEQY
TRBJ1-1 TRBV6-5 ASIRGSEAF
TRBJ2-1 TRBV20-1 SASSREGGEQF
TRBJ1-1 TRBV24-1 ATSDPMNTEAF
TRBJ1-2 TRBV15 ATSSPVGGARSGYT
TRBJ1-1 TRBV7-6 ASSSIKTGGGTEAF
TRBJ1-1 TRBV7-9 ASSPRQGDNTEAF
TRBJ2-2 TRBV9 ASSVAGLAVLGDTGELF
TRBJ1-2 TRBV18 ASSPTTGGRSPHYGYT
TRBJ2-7 TRBV6-5 ASRMTGMSYEQY
TRBJ2-7 TRBV29-1 SVGRTSGSYEQY
TRBJ1-5 TRBV4-3 ASSQDPVGGQPQH
TRBJ2-7 TRBV27 ASSLTSRDRGPYEQY
TRBJ1-2 TRBV19 ASSINRDIYGYT
TRBJ1-2 TRBV28 ATFSRVSGYT
TRBJ1-4 TRBV9 ASSAGTGKGTNEKLF
TRBJ2-3 TRBV6-5 ASGRDRDTQY
TRBJ1-1 TRBV2 ASSVGQFTEAF
TRBJ2-1 TRBV5-3 ARSDPKGGPLYNEQF
TRBJ2-1 TRBV4-1 ASSPYDPGTSGRNEQF
TRBJ2-5 TRBV7-9 ASSAGRGGAQY
TRBJ2-1 TRBV27 ASSLPTGNEQF